The 21 T cell receptor beta chains below all came from one sample that was sequenced in a study of cytomegalovirus exposure and HLA in healthy donors. Researchers ran the PCR with 60 Vbeta and 13 Jbeta primers. TCRdb's table, derived via immunoSEQ multiplex PCR, lists solely in-frame clones and lacks some. Of approximately 150,000 clones in the sample, approximately 70% were seen once. Sequenced sample: PBMCs. These TCRs come from a woman aged 18-35 years in good health and CMV-seronegative.

The gene calls are TRBV5-1 and TRBJ2-5; weak D call: TRBD1 (7 bases). The germline V gene encodes CDR1 SGHRS and CDR2 YFSETQ. Trimming left V 0 bases short and J 2 bases short, with 11 bases between. The CDR3 is 15 residues long. The CDR3 is CASSLVPGGQETQYF. In DNA, the CDR3 is TGCGCCAGCAGCTTGGTTCCAGGGGGGCAAGAGACCCAGTACTTC. Drawing the rest from reference TRBV5-1 and TRBJ2-5, the complete variable domain is KAGVTQTPRYLIKTRGQQVTLSCSPISGHRSVSWYQQTPGQGLQFLFEYFSETQRNKGNFPGRFSGRQFSNSRSEMNVSTLELGDSALYLCASSLVPGGQETQYFGPGTRLLVL.

The chain is built from TRBV7-2 and TRBJ1-5; D call uncertain. This CDR3 has 13 residues. The V gene's germline CDR1 is SGHTA and CDR2 FQGNSA. V was cut by 4 bases and J by 6 bases, with 10 bases left in between. The CDR3 is CASSSNPTQPQHF. CDR3 bases: TGTGCCAGCAGCTCAAACCCTACTCAGCCCCAGCATTTT. The variable domain in full, with the rest retrieved from reference TRBV7-2 and TRBJ1-5, is GAGVSQSPSNKVTEKGKDVELRCDPISGHTALYWYRQSLGQGLEFLIYFQGNSAPDKSGLPSDRFSAERTGGSVSTLTIQRTQQEDSAVYLCASSSNPTQPQHFGDGTRLSIL.

V usage is TRBV7-2 and J usage is TRBJ2-1; the D is unclear. V was cut by 4 bases and J by 8 bases, with 15 bases left in between. Looked up from germline, CDR1 is SGHTA and CDR2 is FQGNSA. This CDR3 is 14 amino acids long. CDR3: CASSSLILRDEQFF. The CDR3 region has the DNA TGTGCCAGCAGCTCCTTGATTCTTCGGGATGAGCAGTTCTTC.

The J gene is TRBJ1-1, the V gene TRBV11-2; D is ambiguous. CDR1 is SGHAT and CDR2 is FQNNGV in the germline V gene. V was shortened by 5 bases and J by 3 bases, with 13 bases between the two germline ends. The length of the CDR3 is 14 residues. CDR3 loop: CASSRGNYDTEAFF. CDR3 DNA sequence: TGTGCCAGCAGCAGAGGGAACTACGACACTGAAGCTTTCTTT. Full variable domain (rest looked up from reference TRBV11-2 and TRBJ1-1): EAGVAQSPRYKIIEKRQSVAFWCNPISGHATLYWYQQILGQGPKLLIQFQNNGVVDDSQLPKDRFSAERLKGVDSTLKIQPAKLEDSAVYLCASSRGNYDTEAFFGQGTRLTVV.

The V gene is TRBV18, the J gene TRBJ2-1; 14 nucleotides agree with TRBD2. Per germline, CDR1 KGHSH and CDR2 LQKENI. The trim removed 1 base at V and 6 bases at J, leaving 8 bases unmatched. The CDR3 has 18 amino acids. CDR3 region: CASSPQQPGLAGVNEQFF. CDR3 DNA sequence: TGTGCCAGCTCACCACAGCAACCGGGACTAGCGGGAGTCAATGAGCAGTTCTTC.

This clone has a single count. The rearrangement links TRBV4-1 to TRBJ2-3; 9 nucleotides align to TRBD2. Germline assignment: CDR1 MGHRA and CDR2 YSYEKL. V shed 0 bases and J 1 base; nucleotides not matched to a gene: 5. The CDR3 totals 17 residues. The CDR3 DNA sequence: TGCGCCAGCAGCCAAGATCGGGCTAGCGGGGGCACAGATACGCAGTATTTT. This gives the protein CASSQDRASGGTDTQYF.

Concerning this clone: One end of the junction fails to match germline, which may point to a read error. The chain recombines TRBV7-7 with TRBJ2-3; 13 bases fit TRBD2. The CDR3 covers 15 residues. Germline-derived CDR1 and CDR2 are SSHAT and FNYEAQ (reference sequence). As DNA, the CDR3 is TGTGCTAGCAGCATTACTAGCGGGGGGGCAGATACGCAGTATTTT. Translating gives CASSITSGGADTQYF.

This rearrangement joins TRBV7-9 to TRBJ2-1, with 9 positions matching TRBD2. V dropped 5 bases and J dropped 4; count of bases not matched to a gene: 6. The CDR3 runs to 15 residues. CDR1 is SEHNR, CDR2 FQNEAQ, per germline (reference sequence). CDR3 residues: CASSHSRGGYNEQFF. CDR3 in DNA: TGTGCCAGCAGCCATTCGCGGGGGGGTTACAATGAGCAGTTCTTC.

The chain joins TRBV7-9 to TRBJ2-5; weak D call: TRBD2 (5 bases). The tail of the sequence fits TRBJ2-7 better, so the J call may be wrong. The germline V gene has CDR1 SEHNR and CDR2 FQNEAQ (reference sequence). CDR3 size: 11 residues. CDR3 amino acids: CAILGPYEQYF. The CDR3 DNA reads TGTGCCATACTAGGGCCCTACGAGCAGTACTTC.

This clone appeared once. This rearrangement joins TRBV6-6 to TRBJ1-6; tentatively, D is TRBD1 (5 bases). The length of the CDR3 is 15 residues. Germline assignment: CDR1 MNHNY and CDR2 SVGAGI (reference sequence). Trimming took 5 bases from V and 10 from J, leaving 18 bases between them. The CDR3 DNA reads as TGTGCCAGCAGTAATGTGGGGCGAGGAGACTCACCCCTCCACTTT. It codes for CASSNVGRGDSPLHF.

The rearrangement joins TRBV21-1 to TRBJ2-7; the table assigns TRBD2, which was not confirmed against the DNA. TRBV21-1 is deemed a pseudogene. This CDR3 comprises 14 residues. CDR3 protein: CASSKKGGGNEQYV. DNA for the CDR3: TGTGCCAGCAGCAAAAAGGGAGGGGGGAACGAGCAGTACGTC.

This clone was picked up one time. The V call is TRBV11-2, the J call TRBJ2-3; the match to TRBD2 covers 10 bases. The V gene's germline CDR1 is SGHAT and CDR2 FQNNGV. The V and J ends lost 4 bases and 2 bases, in that order; junction bases with no gene match: 6. This CDR3 has 16 amino acids. CDR3: CASSSIAGGTTDTQYF. CDR3 bases: TGTGCCAGCAGCTCAATAGCGGGGGGCACCACAGATACGCAGTATTTT.

The chain carries TRBV7-9 and TRBJ2-1; no reliable D call. The CDR3 extends over 16 amino acids. In germline, CDR1 is SEHNR, CDR2 FQNEAQ (reference sequence). The germline V and J ends were trimmed by 0 bases and 3 bases, with 12 bases remaining between them. The CDR3 DNA is TGTGCCAGCAGCTTAGCGGAGCGATCGCACTACAATGAGCAGTTCTTC. It yields the protein CASSLAERSHYNEQFF.

V is TRBV29-1 and J is TRBJ2-1; D is uncertain. Germline CDR1 SQVTM, CDR2 ANQGSEA. V shed 2 bases and J shed 3 bases, with 14 bases lying between them. The CDR3 totals 15 residues. CDR3: CSVEFFGLNYNEQFF. The CDR3 DNA is TGCAGCGTTGAATTCTTTGGGCTTAACTACAATGAGCAGTTCTTC.

This clone was seen a handful of times. CDR3 residues: CASSVAAYRQGAYNEQFF. The DNA for the CDR3 is TGTGCCAGCAGCGTAGCCGCCTATAGACAGGGGGCCTACAATGAGCAGTTCTTC. V usage is TRBV9 and J usage is TRBJ2-1; 9 bases line up with TRBD1. Germline V gene lookup returns CDR1 SGDLS and CDR2 YYNGEE. The V gene end was trimmed by 0 bases and the J gene end by 2 bases; junction bases not matched to a gene: 9. The CDR3 has 18 residues.

This clone showed up just once. The rearrangement joins TRBV6-1 to TRBJ2-7; D perhaps matches TRBD1 (5 bases). There are 12 residues in the CDR3. Germline values: CDR1 MNHNS, CDR2 SASEGT. Trimming took off 7 bases at V and 6 bases at J, with 13 bases between the two ends. In DNA, the CDR3 is TGTGCCAGCATAGGGGTCAGGAGCGAGCAGTACTTC. Translation: CASIGVRSEQYF.

The V call is TRBV28, the J call TRBJ2-2; 7 nucleotides line up with TRBD2. The CDR3 runs to 16 residues. The ends lost 6 bases at V and 0 bases at J; junction bases unmatched: 7. Germline CDR1 is MDHEN and CDR2 is SYDVKM. The CDR3 sequence is CASSAPGLTNTGELFF. The CDR3 nucleotides are TGTGCCAGCAGCGCCCCGGGACTAACGAACACCGGGGAGCTGTTTTTT.

The chain carries TRBV18 and TRBJ1-3; 8 positions agree with TRBD1. The CDR3 contains 15 residues. After removal of 5 bases from V and 4 bases from J, the junction contained 7 bases not matched to a gene. Germline V CDR1 and CDR2: KGHSH, LQKENI. The CDR3 region is CASSAQDREGNTIYF. Here the CDR3 DNA reads TGTGCCAGCTCAGCCCAGGACAGGGAAGGAAACACCATATATTTT.

This clone is a singleton in its sample. This chain uses TRBV5-5 with TRBJ2-2, with unresolved D. Trimming took 2 bases from V and 3 from J, leaving 8 bases between them. Germline V lookup: CDR1 SGHKS, CDR2 YYEKEE (reference sequence). CDR3 size: 14 residues. CDR3 loop: CASSLTTDTGELFF. CDR3 nucleotides: TGTGCCAGCAGCTTAACTACCGACACCGGGGAGCTGTTTTTT.

This clone showed up just once. The chain is built from TRBV15 and TRBJ1-2, with TRBD1 identical over 8 bases. The CDR3 spans 16 residues. The V gene's germline CDR1 is LNHNV and CDR2 YYDKDF (reference sequence). The J segment lost 4 bases and the V segment lost 3 bases, leaving 10 bases of the junction unmatched. For the CDR3, the DNA is TGTGCCACCAGCAGGAGGACAGGGCAGTACGCCTATGGCTACACCTTC. Translated, it gives CATSRRTGQYAYGYTF.

This chain connects TRBV11-2 to TRBJ2-7; 7 positions match TRBD1. The CDR3 contains 14 residues. The ends lost 4 bases at V and 5 bases at J; junction bases unmatched: 8. Germline loops: CDR1 SGHAT, CDR2 FQNNGV. CDR3 bases: TGTGCCAGCAGCTCGTACAGGGGTCGGAACGAGCAGTACGTC. This translates into CASSSYRGRNEQYV.